Listed below are T cell receptor beta chains from one sample, sequenced in a study of regulatory T cells in long-lasting Graves disease. TCRdb ran MiXCR on the multiplex PCR reads and lists one entry per CDR3 protein. The sample shows fewer than 650,000 distinct CDR3 sequences, 15% to 20% of them seen only once. Another study also made use of these data, one on T cells in Graves' hyperthyroidism and ophthalmopathy.

The specimen was peripheral blood mononuclear cells (PBMCs), collected at new diagnosis, from a patient treated with antithyroid drugs. The source is a man aged 18 to 30 with Graves disease. The CDR3 runs from the conserved cysteine through the conserved F or W. The D gene is left open where the match is weak. Size tells how often a clone was seen (once, few, many) or the class of an expanded clone, and some rows leave it out.

j_call clone_size d_call v_call cdr3_aa cdr3_nt
TRBJ2-1 many . TRBV5-1 CASSLQGPDEQFF TGCGCCAGCAGCTTACAGGGTCCGGATGAGCAGTTCTTC
TRBJ1-1 many . TRBV6-1 CASRVGAATLNTEAFF TGTGCCAGCAGAGTCGGGGCAGCCACCCTGAACACTGAAGCTTTCTTT
TRBJ2-1 . TRBD2 TRBV20-1 CSARDMREDNNEQFF TGCAGTGCTAGAGATATGCGGGAGGATAACAATGAGCAGTTCTTC
TRBJ1-1 . . TRBV6-2/TRBV6-3 CASSALGGGTEAFF TGCGCCAGCAGTGCCCTGGGGGGAGGCACTGAAGCTTTCTTT
TRBJ2-2 . . TRBV28 CASGGGQANTGELFF TGTGCCAGCGGCGGGGGACAGGCGAACACCGGGGAGCTGTTTTTT
TRBJ2-2 . . TRBV29-1 CSVAADYNTGELFF TGCAGCGTTGCGGCGGATTATAACACCGGGGAGCTGTTTTTT
TRBJ1-1 few . TRBV19 CASSPWTEVNTEAFF TGTGCCAGTAGTCCTTGGACAGAAGTGAACACTGAAGCTTTCTTT
TRBJ2-2 many TRBD1 TRBV12-3/TRBV12-4 CASSSTGASTGELFF TGTGCCAGCAGCTCGACAGGGGCCAGCACCGGGGAGCTGTTTTTT
TRBJ2-3 many TRBD2 TRBV5-1 CASSLNSGGAMGDTQYF TGCGCCAGCAGCTTGAATAGCGGGGGGGCGATGGGAGATACGCAGTATTTT
TRBJ2-3 few . TRBV5-1 CASSFGTEQCF TGCGCCAGCAGCTTCGGAACCGAGCAGTGCTTC
TRBJ2-7 . TRBD2 TRBV14 CASSQDLASGSYEQYF TGTGCCAGCAGCCAAGATCTGGCTAGCGGGAGTTACGAGCAGTACTTC
TRBJ1-1 few . TRBV5-1 CASSFGSAEAFF TGCGCCAGCAGCTTCGGGTCGGCTGAAGCTTTCTTT
TRBJ2-7 . . TRBV19 CASSPAWALWSYEQYF TGTGCCAGTAGCCCAGCGTGGGCCTTATGGAGCTACGAGCAGTACTTC
TRBJ2-3 few TRBD2 TRBV7-3 CASSLGGRILSTDTQYF TGTGCCAGCAGCTTAGGCGGGAGGATTCTTAGCACAGATACGCAGTATTTT
TRBJ2-1 many . TRBV3-1 CASSQNVGDEQFF TGTGCCAGCAGCCAAAACGTTGGGGATGAGCAGTTCTTC
TRBJ2-3 . . TRBV5-1 CASSPPGLVGDTQYF TGCGCCAGCAGCCCCCCGGGGCTTGTCGGGGATACGCAGTATTTT
TRBJ2-5 . . TRBV2 CASTKTGTVVFQYF TGTGCCAGCACCAAAACCGGGACGGTCGTCTTCCAGTACTTC
TRBJ2-3 . . TRBV2 CASSGQPRGTQYF TGTGCCAGCAGTGGCCAGCCGCGGGGTACGCAGTATTTT
TRBJ2-3 many TRBD2 TRBV20-1 CSAEQPGTSGRTQYF TGCAGTGCGGAACAACCCGGGACTAGCGGGCGGACGCAGTATTTT
TRBJ1-1 many TRBD1 TRBV20-1 CSARPRDRNTEAFF TGCAGTGCTAGACCGCGGGACAGGAACACTGAAGCTTTCTTT
TRBJ1-5 few TRBD1 TRBV24-1 CATSDLGGWNQPQHF TGTGCCACCAGTGATCTAGGGGGCTGGAATCAGCCCCAGCATTTT
TRBJ2-5 . TRBD2 TRBV15 CATSRGSGLAGNSETQYF TGTGCCACCAGCAGAGGCTCAGGGCTAGCGGGAAACTCGGAGACCCAGTACTTC
TRBJ2-7 few TRBD2 TRBV6-5 CASSYSNSGRTYEQYF TGTGCCAGCAGTTACTCGAATAGCGGGAGGACCTACGAGCAGTACTTC
TRBJ2-7 many . TRBV27 CASSSNHRSSDRKYF TGTGCCAGCAGTTCGAATCACAGGTCTAGCGACCGCAAGTACTTC
TRBJ1-2 . . TRBV20-1 CSAPKTLKGAEGGYTF TGCAGTGCTCCTAAGACGCTAAAAGGGGCCGAAGGAGGCTACACCTTC
TRBJ2-1 few TRBD2 TRBV5-4 CASSAGTSDRDEQFF TGTGCCAGCAGCGCGGGGACTAGCGATCGGGATGAGCAGTTCTTC
TRBJ2-1 . TRBD2 TRBV27 CASSLSTSGDYNEQFF TGTGCCAGCAGTTTATCGACTAGCGGAGACTACAATGAGCAGTTCTTC
TRBJ2-2 . . TRBV9 CASSVAYPTGELFF TGTGCCAGCAGCGTAGCTTACCCTACCGGGGAGCTGTTTTTT
TRBJ1-1 . . TRBV13 CASSLGLRMGTEAFF TGTGCCAGCAGCTTAGGCCTACGGATGGGCACTGAAGCTTTCTTT
TRBJ2-2 . TRBD2 TRBV28 CASSLPRTSGRLLNTGELFF TGTGCCAGCAGTTTACCCCGGACTAGCGGGAGGCTTCTTAACACCGGGGAGCTGTTTTTT
TRBJ1-2 few TRBD1 TRBV10-3 CAISLDRGYGYTF TGTGCCATTTCCTTGGACAGGGGTTATGGCTACACCTTC
TRBJ2-3 many TRBD1 TRBV12-3/TRBV12-4 CASSRRGPIDTQYF TGTGCCAGCAGTCGCAGGGGGCCTATTGATACGCAGTATTTT
TRBJ1-1 many TRBD1 TRBV27 CASSFRTGATEAFF TGTGCCAGCAGTTTTAGGACAGGAGCCACTGAAGCTTTCTTT
TRBJ1-2 . . TRBV5-5 CASNTEITQGYGHTF TGTGCCAGCAACACGGAAATAACCCAGGGGTATGGCCACACCTTC
TRBJ2-1 many . TRBV11-2 CASSRDSVSYNEQFF TGTGCCAGCAGCCGGGACTCCGTATCCTACAATGAGCAGTTCTTC
TRBJ2-3 few . TRBV6-1 CASTGVGTDTQYF TGTGCCAGCACCGGCGTCGGCACAGATACGCAGTATTTT
TRBJ2-1 . TRBD2 TRBV7-2 CASSSPPGTSASEQFF TGTGCCAGCAGCTCCCCCCCCGGGACTAGCGCTAGTGAGCAGTTCTTC
TRBJ2-5 once TRBD1 TRBV6-9 CASSYSRPRSGQGHQETQYF TGTGCCAGCAGTTACTCTCGACCGCGCTCGGGACAGGGGCACCAAGAGACCCAGTACTTC
TRBJ1-6 few . TRBV10-3 CAISAGALLSSYNSPLHF TGTGCCATCAGTGCGGGGGCCCTGCTAAGCTCCTATAATTCACCCCTCCACTTT
TRBJ2-5 many TRBD2 TRBV6-2/TRBV6-3 CASSYRVAGGQEETQYF TGTGCCAGCAGTTACAGGGTAGCGGGAGGGCAAGAAGAGACCCAGTACTTC
TRBJ2-5 . . TRBV30 CAWTISGGRGETQYF TGTGCCTGGACCATTTCCGGAGGGAGGGGGGAGACCCAGTACTTC
TRBJ2-1 . TRBD2 TRBV9 CASSVDSGSSYEQFF TGTGCCAGCAGCGTAGATAGCGGGAGTTCCTATGAGCAGTTCTTC
TRBJ2-3 few . TRBV25-1 CASSPQSADTQYF TGTGCCAGCAGTCCCCAATCCGCAGATACGCAGTATTTT
TRBJ1-3 . TRBD1 TRBV6-1 CASSGLGQTFSGNTIYF TGTGCCAGCAGTGGCCTGGGACAGACTTTCTCTGGAAACACCATATATTTT
TRBJ1-4 many . TRBV28 CASSSVGTTNEKLFF TGTGCCAGCAGTTCCGTAGGAACAACTAATGAAAAACTGTTTTTT
TRBJ2-7 . . TRBV6-1 CASDQRGPYEQYF TGTGCCAGCGATCAAAGGGGCCCCTACGAGCAGTACTTC
TRBJ2-2 many . TRBV5-1 CASSFAWGRNTGELFF TGCGCCAGCAGCTTCGCTTGGGGACGGAACACCGGGGAGCTGTTTTTT
TRBJ2-4 . . TRBV12-3/TRBV12-4 CASSLGYIQYF TGTGCCAGCAGTTTAGGGTACATTCAGTACTTC
TRBJ1-2 many TRBD1 TRBV3-1 CASRHGTGTGVVYGYTF TGTGCCAGCAGACACGGGACCGGGACAGGGGTAGTCTATGGCTACACCTTC
TRBJ2-6 . . TRBV3-1 CASSRSYFVGVPGANVLTF TGTGCCAGCAGCCGCAGTTATTTTGTGGGAGTCCCTGGGGCCAACGTCCTGACTTTC
TRBJ1-6 . . TRBV9 CASSVDIPLDSPLHF TGTGCCAGCAGCGTAGATATTCCTCTGGATTCACCCCTCCACTTT
TRBJ2-1 . TRBD2 TRBV12-5 CASGLASGAYNEQFF TGTGCTAGTGGTTTGGCCAGCGGGGCCTACAATGAGCAGTTCTTC
TRBJ2-2 . TRBD2 TRBV27 CASSWGEGPLGTGELFF TGTGCCAGCAGTTGGGGGGAGGGCCCTCTCGGGACCGGGGAGCTGTTTTTT
TRBJ1-2 . TRBD1 TRBV20-1 CSARSDRGPDYGYTF TGCAGTGCTAGATCGGACAGGGGGCCTGACTATGGCTACACCTTC